This TCR beta chain was identified during a study of T-cell reconstitution after alpha-beta-depleted transplantation in children. This clonotype appeared once. The antigen is undetermined. A read error may explain this, as a much larger clone is one base away. General observations from the study: T-cell numbers and diversity one year post-transplant derived largely from freshly generated T cells. Surviving recipient T cells and thymic progenitors accounted for the high day-60 TCRbeta diversity observed in some patients. At around two months after transplant, the alpha-beta T cells were reportedly derived from several hundred expanded clones that came from non-depleted graft cells.

The CDR3 totals 12 residues. From germline, CDR1 is SEHNR and CDR2 FQNEAQ (reference sequence). Preparing the TCRbeta library involved the use of unique molecular identifiers. Via MiXCR, TCRdb re-called the PCR reads, giving one row per CDR3 protein. The sample records under 300,000 distinct CDR3 sequences, around a tenth being singletons. The sequencing here drew on peripheral blood, taken 180 days after TCRalphabeta/CD19-depleted stem cell transplant. The receptor was isolated from a male patient aged 2 to 9 who had a stem cell transplant for chronic granulomatous disease, so the T cells may come from the graft donor. The chain joins TRBV7-9 to TRBJ1-1; D call uncertain. CDR3 in amino acids: CASSSEQEEASF. The CDR3 coding sequence is TGTGCCAGCAGCTCCGAGCAGGAAGAAGCTTCCTTT.